This is a list of T cell receptor beta chains from one sample in a study of blood T cell repertoires in COVID-19. Assay: immunoSEQ multiplex PCR; the TCRdb copy retains only in-frame clones and omits some. Of about 50,000 clones listed, around 89% are singletons. The sequenced sample consisted of peripheral blood. These receptors all come from a human donor in a cohort sampled during active COVID-19. CDR3s leave out the opening cysteine and the closing phenylalanine or tryptophan. A D gene is named only where the DNA matches it firmly. Not every row has a clone size; where given, it reads once, few, many or a size class.

length: 9
J: TRBJ1-2
size: .
D: .
V: TRBV4-2
CDR3: ASSSTFGYT

length: 13
J: TRBJ2-3
size: .
D: TRBD1
V: TRBV29-1
CDR3: SVEDPDRSTDTQY

length: 11
J: TRBJ2-7
size: .
D: TRBD1
V: TRBV19
CDR3: ASKGQYSYEQY

length: 12
J: TRBJ1-2
size: few
D: TRBD1
V: TRBV7-9
CDR3: ASSPIGTGKGYT

length: 11
J: TRBJ1-2
size: .
D: .
V: TRBV11-1
CDR3: ASSSDKNYGYT

length: 15
J: TRBJ2-5
size: .
D: .
V: TRBV21-1
CDR3: ASSKGAGDRRQETQY

length: 12
J: TRBJ2-5
size: few
D: .
V: TRBV4-1
CDR3: ASSAVGEKETQY

length: 13
J: TRBJ1-1
size: .
D: .
V: TRBV4-2
CDR3: ASSQLWGQSTEAF

length: 10
J: TRBJ1-1
size: .
D: .
V: TRBV28
CDR3: ASSLPGEMAF

length: 11
J: TRBJ2-1
size: .
D: TRBD2
V: TRBV6-5
CDR3: ASRTSGTNEQF

length: 15
J: TRBJ1-2
size: .
D: .
V: TRBV7-2
CDR3: ASSPSGGFYPFDGYT

length: 10
J: TRBJ1-2
size: .
D: .
V: TRBV29-1
CDR3: SVETSNYGYT

length: 14
J: TRBJ2-3
size: .
D: TRBD2
V: TRBV11-2
CDR3: ASSLGTSGRTDTQY

length: 13
J: TRBJ1-2
size: .
D: TRBD1
V: TRBV11-2
CDR3: ASSSPTGFGYGYT

length: 13
J: TRBJ2-6
size: .
D: .
V: TRBV28
CDR3: ASRLSSSGANVLT

length: 11
J: TRBJ2-1
size: .
D: .
V: TRBV12-3/TRBV12-4
CDR3: ASSFRGSMEQF

length: 10
J: TRBJ1-6
size: .
D: .
V: TRBV19
CDR3: ASSMIGSPLH

length: 10
J: TRBJ1-6
size: .
D: .
V: TRBV30
CDR3: AWRDSRGPLH

length: 12
J: TRBJ1-1
size: .
D: .
V: TRBV6-2/TRBV6-3
CDR3: VSSDSQGGTEAF

length: 13
J: TRBJ1-4
size: .
D: TRBD1
V: TRBV7-8
CDR3: ASRAAGTGGEKLF

length: 16
J: TRBJ2-2
size: .
D: TRBD1
V: TRBV7-2
CDR3: ASIETHTRTGHTGELF

length: 15
J: TRBJ2-3
size: .
D: TRBD2
V: TRBV9
CDR3: ASSGIEGLAGADTQY

length: 14
J: TRBJ1-6
size: .
D: .
V: TRBV13
CDR3: ASSLTVSSYNSPLH

length: 14
J: TRBJ1-3
size: .
D: .
V: TRBV7-8
CDR3: ASSLVTADSGNTIY

length: 13
J: TRBJ1-1
size: once
D: TRBD1
V: TRBV6-2/TRBV6-3
CDR3: ASSQRGLMGTEAF

length: 11
J: TRBJ2-3
size: .
D: TRBD2
V: TRBV10-1
CDR3: ASSESAGTSKY

length: 13
J: TRBJ1-1
size: .
D: .
V: TRBV28
CDR3: ASSFLGGVDTEAF

length: 13
J: TRBJ2-7
size: .
D: .
V: TRBV3-1/TRBV3-2
CDR3: ASSQDPGVTYEQY

length: 12
J: TRBJ1-1
size: .
D: .
V: TRBV11-2
CDR3: ASSFPLDRQQAF

length: 12
J: TRBJ2-1
size: .
D: .
V: TRBV6-2/TRBV6-3
CDR3: ASSYAATFDEQF

length: 12
J: TRBJ2-3
size: once
D: .
V: TRBV20-1
CDR3: SASGLARADTQY

length: 13
J: TRBJ1-5
size: once
D: .
V: TRBV28
CDR3: ASSLPGQRGQPQH

length: 13
J: TRBJ1-3
size: .
D: .
V: TRBV7-9
CDR3: ASSFPSGAGNTIY

length: 14
J: TRBJ2-1
size: .
D: .
V: TRBV19
CDR3: ASTPLDGSSYNEQF

length: 9
J: TRBJ1-2
size: .
D: .
V: TRBV12-3/TRBV12-4
CDR3: ASNIRGGYT

length: 12
J: TRBJ2-7
size: .
D: .
V: TRBV6-1
CDR3: ASSELRGLYEQY